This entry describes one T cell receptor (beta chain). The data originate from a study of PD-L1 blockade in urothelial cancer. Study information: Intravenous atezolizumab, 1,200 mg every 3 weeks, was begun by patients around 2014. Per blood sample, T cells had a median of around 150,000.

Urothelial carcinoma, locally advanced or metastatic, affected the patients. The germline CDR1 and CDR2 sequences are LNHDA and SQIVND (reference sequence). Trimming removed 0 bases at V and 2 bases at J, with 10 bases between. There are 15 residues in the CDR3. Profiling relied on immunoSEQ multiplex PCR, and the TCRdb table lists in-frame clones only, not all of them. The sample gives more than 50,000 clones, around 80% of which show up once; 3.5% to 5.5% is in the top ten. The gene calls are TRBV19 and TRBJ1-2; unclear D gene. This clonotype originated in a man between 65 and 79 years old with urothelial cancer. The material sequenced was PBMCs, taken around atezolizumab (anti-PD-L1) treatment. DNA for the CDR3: TGTGCCAGTAGTATAGATCTTGGAGGGAACTATGGCTACACCTTC. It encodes CASSIDLGGNYGYTF.